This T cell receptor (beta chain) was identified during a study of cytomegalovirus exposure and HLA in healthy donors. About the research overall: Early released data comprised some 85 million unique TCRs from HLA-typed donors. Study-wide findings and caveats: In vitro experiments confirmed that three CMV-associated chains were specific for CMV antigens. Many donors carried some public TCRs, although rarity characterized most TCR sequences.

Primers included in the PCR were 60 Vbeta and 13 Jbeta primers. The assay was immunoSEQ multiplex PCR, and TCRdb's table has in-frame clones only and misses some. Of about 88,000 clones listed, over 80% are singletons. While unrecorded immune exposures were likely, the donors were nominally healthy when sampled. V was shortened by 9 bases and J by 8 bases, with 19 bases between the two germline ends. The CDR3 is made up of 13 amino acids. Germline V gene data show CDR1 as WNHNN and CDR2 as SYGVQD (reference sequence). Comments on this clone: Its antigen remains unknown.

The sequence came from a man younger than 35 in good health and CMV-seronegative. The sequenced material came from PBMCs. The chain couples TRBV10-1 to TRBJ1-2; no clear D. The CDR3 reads CARLIRLPEGYTF. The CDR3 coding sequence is TGCGCCAGGTTAATCAGGCTACCGGAAGGCTACACCTTC.